This T cell receptor beta chain was obtained from a study of tumor-infiltrating lymphocytes in localized non-small cell lung cancer. Study-level points and caveats: TCRbeta sequencing showed higher T cell infiltration in tumors than uninvolved lung. Not all patients were TCR sequenced, owing to tissue quantity. Different pieces of the same tissue went to different assays, confounding technical variation with intratumor heterogeneity. IM1 and IM2 tumors showed no difference in T-cell fraction.

Using immunoSEQ multiplex PCR, the repertoire was profiled, and TCRdb retains in-frame clones only, with some absent. Among some 8,100 clones listed, approximately 60% were seen once. In its sample, this clone is medium-sized (0.01 to 0.1%). Antigen unknown. The receptor was isolated from a human donor with non-small cell lung cancer. The source material was uninvolved lung tissue not adjacent to the tumor.

The CDR3 loop reads CASYSPQEDIDSPLHF. The CDR3, as DNA: TGCGCCAGCTACTCCCCCCAGGAAGATATTGATTCACCCCTCCACTTT. V and J are TRBV10-2 and TRBJ1-6; D not resolved. Germline V gene data show CDR1 as WSHSY and CDR2 as SAAADI. The V end was cut by 8 bases, the J end by 8 bases, with 22 bases between. This CDR3 region has 16 residues.